This TCR beta chain is from a study of molecular identifiers for immune sequencing clone quantification. Looking at the study overall: Replicate runs used RNA from about 19,000 or 110,000 naive CD8 cells, which was split five ways into aliquots, and four of those aliquots were then sequenced.

This clonotype was detected many times. Libraries used roughly 18,000 to 1,000,000 sorted naive CD8 T cells and 10%, 30% or 50% RNA input. Sorted naive CD8 T cells were those defined as CD8+CD4-CCR7+CD45RA+. This CDR3 spans 13 amino acids. Germline V gene lookup returns CDR1 GTSNPN and CDR2 SVGIG (reference sequence). V dropped 0 bases and J dropped 5 bases, with 7 bases sitting between them. Library preparation followed earlier protocols using designated TCR primers. Via MiXCR, TCRdb re-called the PCR reads, giving one row per CDR3 protein. This sample has 350,000 or so distinct CDR3 sequences, with about a fifth found just once.

The genes are TRBV30 and TRBJ2-2; tentatively, D is TRBD2 (5 bases). Sequenced sample: naive CD8+ T cells from blood, with Jurkat cell RNA spiked in. The sample's subset: FACS-sorted CD8+CD4-CCR7+CD45RA+ naive T cells. This TCR came from a human donor in good health. Some libraries in this study had Jurkat cell RNA spiked in. CDR3: CAWSVTGTGELFF. The DNA for the CDR3 is TGTGCCTGGAGTGTCACGGGGACCGGGGAGCTGTTTTTT.